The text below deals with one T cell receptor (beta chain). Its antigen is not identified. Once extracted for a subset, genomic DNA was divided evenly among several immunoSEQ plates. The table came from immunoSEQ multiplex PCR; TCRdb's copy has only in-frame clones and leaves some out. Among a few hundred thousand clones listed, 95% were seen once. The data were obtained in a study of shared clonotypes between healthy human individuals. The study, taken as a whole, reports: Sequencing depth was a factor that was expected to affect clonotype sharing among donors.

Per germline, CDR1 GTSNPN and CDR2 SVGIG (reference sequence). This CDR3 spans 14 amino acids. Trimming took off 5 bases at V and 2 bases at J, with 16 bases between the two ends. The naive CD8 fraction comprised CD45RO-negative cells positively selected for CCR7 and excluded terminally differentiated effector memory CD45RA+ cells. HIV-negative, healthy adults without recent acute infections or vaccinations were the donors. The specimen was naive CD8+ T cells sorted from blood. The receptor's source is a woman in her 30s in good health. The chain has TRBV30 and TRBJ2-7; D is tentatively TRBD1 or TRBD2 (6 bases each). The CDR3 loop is CAWSLFGGPYEQYF. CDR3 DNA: TGTGCCTGGTCCCTTTTCGGGGGCCCCTACGAGCAGTACTTC.